This T cell receptor (beta chain) was captured by sequencing in a study of T cell responses to AZD1222 COVID-19 vaccine. In the study overall: Doses given second, at about 4 or about 12 weeks, were pooled.

A remark on this clone: Its antigen is still unknown.

Notes on the study in general: Nearly half of spike-specific TCRs reportedly target unmutated variant regions. Only a handful of people who got AZD1222 tested seropositive at baseline. Clonal diversity was possibly underestimated; the donors were predominantly white British and more often female.

Sequenced by immunoSEQ multiplex PCR; TCRdb stores in-frame clones only, minus some. The sample yields roughly 70,000 clones, about 85% seen once. Trimming left V 8 bases short and J 3 bases short, with 18 bases between. Germline V gene data show CDR1 as SNHLY and CDR2 as FYNNEI. The CDR3 length is 15 residues. Sequences were derived from peripheral blood, sampled on day 0 of AZD1222 vaccination. The receptor was derived from an adult in good health. V and J are TRBV2 and TRBJ2-3; D perhaps matches TRBD2 (5 bases). CDR3 sequence: CASFLSSMVTDTQYF. CDR3 DNA: TGTGCCAGCTTCCTTTCTAGCATGGTAACAGATACGCAGTATTTT.